Listed below are T cell receptor beta chains from one sample, sequenced in a study of CD8 T cells in ankylosing spondylitis. TCRdb analysed the 5' RACE reads with MiXCR anew, one entry per CDR3 protein. The sample consists of roughly 120,000 distinct CDR3 sequences, around 7% of them appearing once. Material: blood, either unsorted or a sorted T cell fraction (not recorded which). Every receptor here comes from a male donor with ankylosing spondylitis or in good health (not recorded which). Both conserved end residues are part of each CDR3. D genes are given only for firm matches.

J: TRBJ1-5
V: TRBV20-1
D: NA
CDR3: CSARALEGVYSNQPQHF

J: TRBJ2-5
V: TRBV5-1
D: NA
CDR3: CASTSNLGQETQYF

J: TRBJ1-1
V: TRBV7-2
D: TRBD1
CDR3: CASSLLGQMNTEAFF

J: TRBJ1-5
V: TRBV6-2/TRBV6-3
D: TRBD1
CDR3: CASSRGTGVAQPQHF

J: TRBJ2-3
V: TRBV6-2/TRBV6-3
D: NA
CDR3: CASSYSGRNTDTQYF

J: TRBJ2-7
V: TRBV15
D: NA
CDR3: CATSRATGPIYEQYF

J: TRBJ2-7
V: TRBV20-1
D: NA
CDR3: CSAGGGLIHEQYF

J: TRBJ2-3
V: TRBV6-4
D: TRBD1
CDR3: CASSAQGTPTDTQYF

J: TRBJ2-2
V: TRBV20-1
D: TRBD2
CDR3: CSASRGGTGELFF

J: TRBJ2-5
V: TRBV7-8
D: TRBD2
CDR3: CASSSSGTSDETQYF

J: TRBJ2-1
V: TRBV18
D: NA
CDR3: CASSRDDEQFF

J: TRBJ1-2
V: TRBV3-1
D: NA
CDR3: CASSQEAGKGYGYTF

J: TRBJ2-1
V: TRBV29-1
D: TRBD2
CDR3: CSLSGGAGNEQFF

J: TRBJ2-7
V: TRBV20-1
D: TRBD2
CDR3: CSAFSAGGTYEQYF

J: TRBJ1-1
V: TRBV11-2
D: NA
CDR3: CASSFHKTEAFF

J: TRBJ2-3
V: TRBV12-5
D: TRBD2
CDR3: CASGLVLSGGIDTQYF

J: TRBJ1-4
V: TRBV2
D: NA
CDR3: CASESPSSEKLFF

J: TRBJ2-7
V: TRBV20-1
D: TRBD2
CDR3: CSAPHLLAGFGGEQYF

J: TRBJ2-2
V: TRBV6-5
D: TRBD1
CDR3: CASSYDRAPNTGELFF

J: TRBJ2-7
V: TRBV30
D: NA
CDR3: CAWSTLLYYEQYF

J: TRBJ2-6
V: TRBV20-1
D: NA
CDR3: CSARDASGANVLTF

J: TRBJ2-3
V: TRBV28
D: NA
CDR3: CASSTQGGQNTQYF

J: TRBJ1-1
V: TRBV12-5
D: NA
CDR3: CASGLSAGNTEAFF

J: TRBJ2-4
V: TRBV6-2/TRBV6-3
D: TRBD2
CDR3: CASSYPPSGRDGQNIQYF

J: TRBJ2-1
V: TRBV9
D: TRBD2
CDR3: CASSAASGYNEQFF

J: TRBJ2-1
V: TRBV5-1
D: TRBD2
CDR3: CASSLAGLARGGEQFF

J: TRBJ2-2
V: TRBV12-3/TRBV12-4
D: NA
CDR3: CASSDWINTGELFF

J: TRBJ1-2
V: TRBV5-6
D: NA
CDR3: CASSLTRTDTYTF

J: TRBJ2-1
V: TRBV29-1
D: NA
CDR3: CSVEDLSRSSYNERFF

J: TRBJ2-5
V: TRBV5-1
D: NA
CDR3: CASSLDSGKGETQYF

J: TRBJ2-7
V: TRBV20-1
D: TRBD2
CDR3: CSAMPSGRAEEQYF

J: TRBJ2-7
V: TRBV28
D: NA
CDR3: CASSFAGSQAYEQYF

J: TRBJ2-7
V: TRBV4-1
D: NA
CDR3: CASSQDGGSSYEQYF

J: TRBJ2-7
V: TRBV20-1
D: NA
CDR3: CSARDESGVSYEQYF

J: TRBJ1-2
V: TRBV12-3/TRBV12-4
D: NA
CDR3: CASSLGTFEGYTF

J: TRBJ2-1
V: TRBV5-1
D: TRBD1
CDR3: CASSFGTGGNEQFF

J: TRBJ2-2
V: TRBV28
D: NA
CDR3: CASSSTVTGELFF

J: TRBJ2-2
V: TRBV6-2/TRBV6-3
D: TRBD1
CDR3: CASSYNAILGQENTGELFF

J: TRBJ2-2
V: TRBV20-1
D: TRBD2
CDR3: CSALGLASGELFF

J: TRBJ1-1
V: TRBV7-2
D: NA
CDR3: CASSPQRQEAFF

J: TRBJ1-1
V: TRBV5-1
D: TRBD1
CDR3: CASSHIQGDTEAFF

J: TRBJ2-1
V: TRBV20-1
D: TRBD2
CDR3: CCARDRGPLAGAYNEQFF

J: TRBJ2-5
V: TRBV29-1
D: NA
CDR3: CSVALRLQETQYF

J: TRBJ2-3
V: TRBV7-9
D: TRBD2
CDR3: CASSWGLAGTDTQYF

J: TRBJ1-5
V: TRBV20-1
D: NA
CDR3: CSARDPGSNQPQHF

J: TRBJ2-5
V: TRBV20-1
D: TRBD2
CDR3: CSGLAGEQKETQYF

J: TRBJ2-2
V: TRBV5-1
D: NA
CDR3: CASNLDGGAGELFF

J: TRBJ2-5
V: TRBV20-1
D: TRBD1
CDR3: CSAGGTGKETQYF

J: TRBJ2-1
V: TRBV5-1
D: TRBD2
CDR3: CASRDGGYNEQFF

J: TRBJ1-2
V: TRBV12-5
D: TRBD1
CDR3: CASGAGQNYGYTF

J: TRBJ2-1
V: TRBV5-1
D: NA
CDR3: CASSLRNSYNEQFF